The 9 T cell receptor beta chains below all came from one sample that was sequenced in a study of T-cell reconstitution after alpha-beta-depleted transplantation in children. Unique molecular identifiers were incorporated during preparation of the TCRbeta library. TCRdb ran MiXCR on the PCR reads and lists one entry per CDR3 protein. The table has 200,000 to 300,000 distinct CDR3 sequences, around 13% seen once. The source was PBMCs from the stem cell graft donor, collected from the stem cell graft. Every receptor here comes from a human donor who donated a stem cell graft to a child with acute lymphoblastic leukemia.

This clonotype was observed many times. The gene calls are TRBV20-1 and TRBJ1-5; possibly TRBD1 for D (5 bases). With 5 bases removed from V and 7 bases from J, the gap between germline ends came to 18 bases. Per the germline V gene, CDR1 is DFQATT and CDR2 is SNEGSKA (reference sequence). The CDR3 is 14 amino acids. Written as DNA, the CDR3 is TGCAGTGCTCCCGATGGGGGTTTCGGGCAGCCCCAGCATTTT. Encoded protein: CSAPDGGFGQPQHF.

In its sample, this clonotype was seen many times. The chain has TRBV27 and TRBJ1-4; D is unresolved. The V gene lost 5 bases and the J gene lost 11 bases, with 12 bases spanning the gap. This CDR3 region has 12 residues. CDR1 is MNHEY, CDR2 SMNVEV, per germline (reference sequence). As DNA, the CDR3 is TGTGCCAGCAGTACGACGACGGGGAAACTGTTTTTT. Its translation: CASSTTTGKLFF.

This clonotype appeared many times. This chain connects TRBV7-2 to TRBJ2-7, with TRBD2 identical over 11 bases. The CDR3 is 16 residues long. Germline CDR1 is SGHTA and CDR2 is FQGNSA. V shed 5 bases and J 4 bases; nucleotides not matched to a gene: 10. Here the CDR3 DNA reads TGTGCCAGCAGCACAGCCACTAGCGGGAGTCTATACGAGCAGTACTTC. Translating it yields CASSTATSGSLYEQYF.

This clonotype was counted ten times or more. V usage is TRBV15 and J usage is TRBJ2-2; 10 nucleotides match TRBD2. This CDR3 region has 16 residues. V gave up 3 bases and J gave up 4 bases; unmatched junction bases: 5. CDR1 LNHNV and CDR2 YYDKDF come from the germline V gene (reference sequence). The CDR3 loop reads CATSRGLAWGTGELFF. CDR3 nucleotide sequence: TGTGCCACCAGCAGGGGACTAGCGTGGGGCACCGGGGAGCTGTTTTTT.

The table lists this clonotype with many counts. Here the CDR3 DNA reads TGTGCCAGCAGCCAGACTAGCCGGGAGCAGTACTTC. Translating gives CASSQTSREQYF. The chain carries TRBV28 and TRBJ2-7; 7 nucleotides line up with TRBD2. The V segment lost 6 bases and the J segment 7 bases; nucleotides outside the gene matches: 6. CDR3 length: 12 residues. Per the germline V gene, CDR1 is MDHEN and CDR2 is SYDVKM.

This clonotype came up many times. The chain recombines TRBV20-1 with TRBJ1-4, with 8 bases aligning to TRBD1. The J segment lost 14 bases and the V segment lost 3 bases, leaving 8 bases of the junction unmatched. Per germline, CDR1 DFQATT and CDR2 SNEGSKA (reference sequence). CDR3 size: 12 residues. The CDR3 DNA sequence: TGCAGTGCTAGCCTCCGGACAGGGAAGCTGTTTTTT. Encoded protein: CSASLRTGKLFF.

This clonotype appeared many times. CDR3 DNA sequence: TGTGCCACCAGTGATCCGCTGCGGGTGGATTCGGGAAACATTCAGTACTTC. This translates into CATSDPLRVDSGNIQYF. This sequence joins TRBV24-1 and TRBJ2-4; a weak D match, TRBD2 (5 bases). This CDR3 is 17 amino acids long. V was trimmed by 3 bases and J by 6 bases, leaving 20 bases between them. In germline, CDR1 is KGHDR, CDR2 SFDVKD.

This clonotype was recorded at least ten times. V usage is TRBV4-2 and J usage is TRBJ1-1, with a tentative D call TRBD1 (6 bases). CDR1 is LGHNA, CDR2 YNFKEQ, per germline. The CDR3 runs 13 residues. V shed 2 bases and J shed 4 bases, with 8 bases lying between them. The DNA of the CDR3 is TGTGCCAGCAGCCAAACAGGGAGCACTGAAGCTTTCTTT. Amino acid sequence: CASSQTGSTEAFF.

This clonotype was detected many times. The chain uses TRBV5-5 and TRBJ1-1, with D perhaps TRBD1 (5 bases). Germline assignment: CDR1 SGHKS and CDR2 YYEKEE (reference sequence). The CDR3 consists of 13 residues. Trimming removed 4 bases at V and 11 bases at J, with 18 bases between. CDR3 in DNA: TGTGCCAGCAGCCGGGCGGGGCAGGGATGGGCTTTCTTT. This gives the protein CASSRAGQGWAFF.